This TCR beta chain was sequenced during a study of T cells in Graves' hyperthyroidism and ophthalmopathy. Researchers took RNA transcripts and amplified the TCR beta CDR3 regions from them. In the first-round RT-PCR of the TCR CDR3, the HTBI primer set was used. In TCRdb, the multiplex PCR reads were re-called with MiXCR into one record per CDR3 protein. The data show over 500,000 distinct CDR3 sequences, over 35% seen once. The germline V gene encodes CDR1 SGHRS and CDR2 YFSETQ. Deletions cut 4 bases from V and 0 bases from J, with 11 bases between. The CDR3 totals 14 residues. This clonotype was picked up many times.

The chain recombines TRBV5-1 with TRBJ2-7; no definite D call. The sample taken for sequencing was peripheral blood or thyroid tissue (not recorded which). The receptor's source is an adult woman with Graves' disease, either hyperthyroidism or ophthalmopathy (not recorded which). Here the CDR3 reads CASSPTVSSYEQYF. The CDR3 nucleotides read TGCGCCAGCAGCCCAACGGTCAGCTCCTACGAGCAGTACTTC.